This T cell receptor beta chain stems from a study of T cell changes during pregnancy in multiple sclerosis. Here immunoSEQ multiplex PCR was the method, and the copy in TCRdb shows in-frame clones only, minus some. The sample consists of about 72,000 clones, about 90% of them appearing once. The germline V gene has CDR1 SGHRS and CDR2 YFSETQ. The CDR3 extends over 16 amino acids. The V and J ends lost 0 bases and 6 bases respectively, with 15 bases between them. The chain links TRBV5-1 to TRBJ2-2; possibly TRBD2 for D (6 bases). The sample in question was peripheral blood, obtained in the second trimester of pregnancy. This TCR derives from a female donor with multiple sclerosis, enrolled in a pregnancy study. The CDR3 coding sequence is TGCGCCAGCAGCTTGGGGGCGACTAGTTTCGCCGGGGAGCTGTTTTTT. Translation gives CASSLGATSFAGELFF.